One sample yielded the 19 T cell receptor beta chains listed below, sequenced in a study of shared clonotypes between healthy human individuals. TCRdb keeps only in-frame clones here, not all; method: immunoSEQ multiplex PCR. This sample has about 2.4 million clones, with 93% found just once. The source material was naive CD4+ T cells from PBMCs. As to subset: CD45RA+ positively selected. These TCRs come from a man younger than 35 in good health. Some clones in this sample may be carry-over from other donors' samples.

This rearrangement joins TRBV6-1 to TRBJ1-5; the D is unclear. CDR1 and CDR2 from the germline V gene are MNHNS and SASEGT. The length of the CDR3 is 16 residues. The V and J ends lost 1 base and 0 bases respectively, with 10 bases between them. DNA for the CDR3: TGTGCCAGCAGTGAAGTTTCCAGCCATAGCAATCAGCCCCAGCATTTT. Protein product: CASSEVSSHSNQPQHF.

CDR3 residues: CASSLNRGDTQYF. The CDR3 nucleotides read TGTGCCAGCAGCTTGAATAGAGGGGATACGCAGTATTTT. The rearrangement joins TRBV5-5 to TRBJ2-3; possibly TRBD2 for D (5 bases). Germline assignment: CDR1 SGHKS and CDR2 YYEKEE (reference sequence). Trimming shortened V by 1 base and J by 6 bases, and 9 bases separated the two germline ends. This CDR3 spans 13 amino acids.

This clone showed up just a few times. The genes are TRBV25-1 and TRBJ1-1; D call uncertain. Trimming pared 0 bases from V and 0 bases from J, leaving 8 bases between. From germline, CDR1 is MGHDK and CDR2 SYGVNS. The CDR3 spans 15 residues. The chain's CDR3 is CASSEYAAVNTEAFF. CDR3 DNA sequence: TGTGCCAGCAGTGAATACGCAGCCGTGAACACTGAAGCTTTCTTT.

V usage is TRBV7-2 and J usage is TRBJ2-2, with TRBD2 identical over 10 bases. V was pared by 4 bases and J by 8 bases, with 13 bases of the junction left unmatched. CDR3 length: 17 residues. Per the germline V gene, CDR1 is SGHTA and CDR2 is FQGNSA. The CDR3 DNA reads TGTGCCAGCAGCTCAAGAAGCGGGAGGGCCGGTGCTGGGGAGCTGTTTTTT. Translating gives CASSSRSGRAGAGELFF.

The chain has TRBV7-9 and TRBJ2-3; 13 bases line up with TRBD2. V lost 5 bases, J lost 4 bases, and 3 bases stayed unmatched. The CDR3 sequence is 15 residues long. Germline assignment: CDR1 SEHNR and CDR2 FQNEAQ (reference sequence). The DNA of the CDR3 is TGTGCCAGCAGCCCGGGACTAGCGGGACCAGATACGCAGTATTTT. This gives the protein CASSPGLAGPDTQYF.

Remarks on this clone: The sample holds other DNA sequences that translate to the same CDR3. V is TRBV9 and J is TRBJ2-3, with D maybe TRBD2 (5 bases). Germline assignment: CDR1 SGDLS and CDR2 YYNGEE. The V end lost 0 bases, the J end lost 0 bases, and 8 bases lay between the germline ends. The CDR3 is 15 amino acids. The CDR3 region has the DNA TGTGCCAGCAGCGTAGGCGGGCTTAGCACAGATACGCAGTATTTT. This gives the protein CASSVGGLSTDTQYF.

The rearrangement joins TRBV28 to TRBJ2-2, with D possibly matching TRBD1 (5 bases). CDR3 length: 17 amino acids. The germline V gene encodes CDR1 MDHEN and CDR2 SYDVKM. Trimming removed 3 bases from V and 0 bases from J, with 14 bases in between. CDR3 DNA sequence: TGTGCCAGCAGTTTGTGGAAAGCAGGGCCGAACACCGGGGAGCTGTTTTTT. Its translation: CASSLWKAGPNTGELFF.

The gene calls are TRBV6-1 and TRBJ2-5, with unresolved D. The CDR3 runs to 12 residues. V was pared by 8 bases and J by 4 bases, with 11 bases between. The germline gives CDR1 MNHNS, CDR2 SASEGT. This chain's CDR3 is CASGSEGETQYF. Written as DNA, the CDR3 is TGTGCCAGCGGATCGGAAGGAGAGACCCAGTACTTC.

This clone was seen once. This chain uses TRBV9 with TRBJ2-3; TRBD2 aligns across 14 bases. V lost 4 bases and J lost 1; bases outside the gene matches: 8. This CDR3 has 18 amino acids. The V gene's germline CDR1 is SGDLS and CDR2 YYNGEE. The chain's CDR3 is CASSHGTSGSGGTDTQYF. CDR3 in DNA: TGTGCCAGCAGCCACGGGACTAGCGGGAGCGGGGGCACAGATACGCAGTATTTT.

As concerns this clone: The same CDR3 arises from other DNA sequences in this sample as well. V gene TRBV11-1 combines with J gene TRBJ2-7; tentative D call: TRBD2 (6 bases). Germline-derived CDR1 and CDR2 are SGHAT and FQDESV (reference sequence). The CDR3 runs 17 residues. The V end was cut by 6 bases, the J end by 4 bases, with 25 bases between. The CDR3: CASSYPRTGEEDYEQYF. DNA of the CDR3: TGTGCCAGCAGTTACCCAAGGACGGGAGAGGAGGATTACGAGCAGTACTTC.

V gene TRBV2 combines with J gene TRBJ2-3, with D possibly TRBD2 on 6 matching bases. With 10 bases removed from V and 1 base from J, the gap between germline ends came to 15 bases. CDR1 SNHLY and CDR2 FYNNEI come from the germline V gene. The CDR3 sequence is 14 residues long. The CDR3 loop reads CANGQSSGTDTQYF. For the CDR3, the DNA is TGTGCCAACGGCCAATCTAGCGGCACAGATACGCAGTATTTT.

The chain is built from TRBV5-4 and TRBJ1-2; 7 bases are shared with TRBD1. J was trimmed by 6 bases and V by 4 bases; bases with no gene match: 12. Germline values: CDR1 SGHNT, CDR2 YYREEE (reference sequence). The length of the CDR3 is 15 residues. The CDR3 here is CASSPKQGLNHGYTF. DNA of the CDR3: TGTGCCAGCAGCCCGAAACAGGGGTTAAATCATGGCTACACCTTC.

J is TRBJ2-7 and V is TRBV7-6, with unresolved D. Trimming left V 6 bases short and J 0 bases short, with 12 bases between. CDR3 length: 14 amino acids. Germline CDR1 is SGHVS and CDR2 is FNYEAQ. CDR3 DNA: TGTGCCAGCAGACTCTCCCTAGGCTCCTACGAGCAGTACTTC. Its translation is CASRLSLGSYEQYF.

This clone was seen just once. The rearrangement links TRBV7-2 to TRBJ2-7; D may be TRBD1 or TRBD2 (5 bases each). The germline V gene encodes CDR1 SGHTA and CDR2 FQGNSA. This CDR3 is built from 13 residues. The V end lost 4 bases, the J end lost 4 bases, and 11 bases lay between the germline ends. The DNA of the CDR3 is TGTGCCAGCAGCTCGGGACCCCAATACGAGCAGTACTTC. Translated, it gives CASSSGPQYEQYF.

This clone came up once. This chain joins TRBV18 and TRBJ1-5, with 11 nucleotides matching TRBD1. With 1 base clipped from V and 6 bases from J, the junction kept 2 bases outside the gene matches. CDR1 is KGHSH, CDR2 LQKENI, per germline. The CDR3 is 15 residues long. The CDR3 loop is CASSPLGQGGQPQHF. The CDR3 bases are TGTGCCAGCTCACCACTGGGACAGGGGGGTCAGCCCCAGCATTTT.

The chain is built from TRBV25-1 and TRBJ2-1; D is perhaps TRBD1 (6 bases). The CDR3 loop spans 14 amino acids. V lost 7 bases to trimming and J lost 6 bases, with 16 bases between them. Germline V CDR1 and CDR2: MGHDK, SYGVNS. In DNA, the CDR3 is TGTGCCAGCATTCCCGGGACAAGCCTCAATGAGCAGTTCTTC. Its translation is CASIPGTSLNEQFF.

V gene TRBV9 combines with J gene TRBJ2-7; TRBD1 agrees at 7 bases. The CDR3 totals 14 residues. CDR1 and CDR2 from the germline V gene are SGDLS and YYNGEE. V gave up 0 bases and J gave up 1 base; unmatched junction bases: 1. The CDR3 reads CASSVEGQSYEQYF. The CDR3, as DNA: TGTGCCAGCAGCGTAGAGGGACAGTCCTACGAGCAGTACTTC. Using reference TRBV9 and TRBJ2-7 for the parts outside the CDR3, the full variable domain is DSGVTQTPKHLITATGQRVTLRCSPRSGDLSVYWYQQSLDQGLQFLIQYYNGEERAKGNILERFSAQQFPDLHSELNLSSLELGDSALYFCASSVEGQSYEQYFGPGTRLTVT.

Worth noting for this clone: This CDR3 is also generated by other DNA sequences in the sample. The J gene is TRBJ2-1, the V gene TRBV4-3, with 10 bases fitting TRBD2. The junction had 9 bases not matched to a gene; V was cut back by 0 bases and J by 7 bases. CDR3 length: 17 residues. Germline V gene lookup returns CDR1 LGHNA and CDR2 YSLEER. This CDR3 reads CASSQDGASGSRNEQFF. Written as DNA, the CDR3 is TGCGCCAGCAGCCAAGATGGGGCTAGCGGGAGTAGGAATGAGCAGTTCTTC.

The genes are TRBV18 and TRBJ2-7; D uncertain. The CDR3 sequence is 14 residues long. From germline, CDR1 is KGHSH and CDR2 LQKENI. V lost 4 bases to trimming and J lost 1 base, with 11 bases between them. The CDR3 loop reads CASSRSTVSYEQYF. Written as DNA, the CDR3 is TGTGCCAGCTCACGGTCGACGGTGTCCTACGAGCAGTACTTC.